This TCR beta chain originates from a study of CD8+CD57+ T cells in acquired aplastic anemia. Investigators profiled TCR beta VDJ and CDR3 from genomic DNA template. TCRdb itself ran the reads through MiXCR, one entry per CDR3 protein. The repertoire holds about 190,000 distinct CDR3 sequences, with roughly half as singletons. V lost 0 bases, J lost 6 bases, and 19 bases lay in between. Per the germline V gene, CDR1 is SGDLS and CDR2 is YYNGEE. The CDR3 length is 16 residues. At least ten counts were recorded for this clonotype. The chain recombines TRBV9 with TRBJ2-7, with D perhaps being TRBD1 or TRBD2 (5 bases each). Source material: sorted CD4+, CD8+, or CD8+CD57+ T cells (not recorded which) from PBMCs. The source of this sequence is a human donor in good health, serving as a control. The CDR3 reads CASSVALTLRDAEQYF. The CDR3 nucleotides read TGTGCCAGCAGCGTAGCGTTGACACTCAGGGACGCCGAGCAGTACTTC.